Sequencing of this TCR beta chain was carried out in a study of T cell responses to AZD1222 COVID-19 vaccine. Study summary: Doses given second, at about 4 or about 12 weeks, were pooled. Findings and limits, study-wide: An increase in Spike-specific TCR breadth and depth was observed after two AZD1222 doses. Baseline serology detected seropositivity in only six AZD1222 recipients. Spike-wide coverage was observed for vaccine-associated CD4 TCRs, with dominant responses at 160-218 and 743-854.

Libraries were prepared by immunoSEQ multiplex PCR; TCRdb keeps only in-frame clonotypes and omits some of them. Of roughly 66,000 clones in the sample, around 82% were seen once. Comment on this clone: Its cognate antigen is unknown.

This CDR3 has 14 amino acids. The trim removed 6 bases at V and 2 bases at J, leaving 0 bases unmatched. Per germline, CDR1 SGHTA and CDR2 FQGNSA. The TCR sequence derives from an adult in good health. This sample comprised peripheral blood, obtained on day 0 of AZD1222 vaccination. The V and J genes are TRBV7-2 and TRBJ2-6; 8 bases agree with TRBD1. The CDR3 sequence: CASRDRAGANVLTF. The DNA for the CDR3 is TGTGCCAGCAGGGACAGGGCTGGGGCCAACGTCCTGACTTTC.